This T cell receptor (beta chain) was identified during a study of blood T cell repertoires in COVID-19. Whole-study context: The study drew acute and convalescent COVID-19 samples from the United States, Italy and Spain. T cells, B-cell-depleted T cells, or PBMCs provided the cDNA or gDNA that served as material.

In the study's own analysis: Researchers report that nucleated cell counts were estimated from reference gene primer amplification. The protocol was immunoSEQ multiplex PCR, while the TCRdb copy is restricted to in-frame clones and leaves out a portion. V and J calls and clone size are given by that table; D and trimming were obtained from the DNA. The table has 150,000 to 200,000 clones, around 85% seen once. Seattle patients were enrolled during active infection and followed longitudinally. The CDR3 runs to 14 residues. CDR1 and CDR2 from the germline V gene are LNHDA and SQIVND (reference sequence). Germline trimming cut 10 bases from V and 4 bases from J; bases unmatched to any gene: 7.

This chain connects TRBV19 to TRBJ2-5; 12 bases are shared with TRBD2. The specimen sequenced was peripheral blood. The sequence derives from a woman aged 55-69 years with COVID-19, enrolled during active disease. CDR3 coding DNA: TGTGCCACGACTAGCGGGAGAAGGGTAGAGACCCAGTACTTC. Translation: CATTSGRRVETQYF.